One and the same sample provided the 19 T cell receptor beta chains below, sequenced in a study of coeliac disease. Profiling relied on immunoSEQ multiplex PCR, and the TCRdb table lists in-frame clones only, not all of them. The repertoire includes fewer than 5,500 clones, around 62% of them detected once, and around 7.6% sits in the top ten. The sequencing input was intraepithelial lymphocytes from the gut. The receptors shown here come from a woman aged 18-29 years with active celiac disease.

This clone was seen once. V gene TRBV30 combines with J gene TRBJ1-1; weak D call: TRBD1 (5 bases). The CDR3 covers 13 residues. CDR1 GTSNPN and CDR2 SVGIG come from the germline V gene (reference sequence). Trimming stripped 4 bases from V and 0 bases from J, with 9 bases between. CDR3 protein: CAWTLGVNTEAFF. CDR3 bases: TGTGCCTGGACTCTAGGGGTGAACACTGAAGCTTTCTTT.

The rearrangement joins TRBV18 to TRBJ2-1; 8 bases fit TRBD2. V was clipped by 3 bases and J by 9 bases; unmatched bases: 10. This CDR3 contains 15 residues. Germline V gene lookup returns CDR1 KGHSH and CDR2 LQKENI. CDR3 residues: CASSPKRLASCEQFF. The CDR3 DNA sequence: TGTGCCAGCTCACCTAAGCGACTAGCGTCTTGTGAGCAGTTCTTC.

The chain is built from TRBV5-1 and TRBJ2-5, with TRBD1 matching over 8 bases. In germline, CDR1 is SGHRS, CDR2 YFSETQ. V dropped 0 bases and J dropped 4; count of bases not matched to a gene: 5. The CDR3 is 15 residues long. DNA of the CDR3: TGCGCCAGCAGCTTGGCCTGGGACAGGAGAGAGACCCAGTACTTC. It translates to CASSLAWDRRETQYF.

This clone was observed a handful of times. This rearrangement joins TRBV11-2 to TRBJ2-7, with 7 bases identical to TRBD1. The V and J ends lost 3 bases and 3 bases, in that order; junction bases with no gene match: 8. The germline CDR1 and CDR2 sequences are SGHAT and FQNNGV. CDR3 size: 15 residues. CDR3 in amino acids: CASSFLTGKIYEQYF. DNA for the CDR3: TGTGCCAGCAGCTTTCTGACAGGGAAAATCTACGAGCAGTACTTC.

Within the sample, this clone is medium-sized. The chain has TRBV10-2 and TRBJ2-3; D may be TRBD1 (5 bases). Per germline, CDR1 WSHSY and CDR2 SAAADI. This CDR3 region has 17 residues. V shed 0 bases and J shed 0 bases, with 13 bases lying between them. CDR3 loop: CASSESLGRSSTDTQYF. In DNA form, the CDR3 reads TGCGCCAGCAGTGAGTCTCTGGGGCGGTCTAGCACAGATACGCAGTATTTT.

Only a few counts were recorded for this clone. The J gene is TRBJ1-2, the V gene TRBV7-7; D is perhaps TRBD1 (5 bases). V lost 7 bases, J lost 2 bases, and 26 bases lay in between. The germline CDR1 and CDR2 sequences are SSHAT and FNYEAQ (reference sequence). The CDR3 extends over 18 amino acids. The chain's CDR3 is CASTLRGGGRAANYGYTF. The CDR3 bases are TGTGCCAGCACCCTAAGGGGAGGTGGCAGGGCCGCGAACTATGGCTACACCTTC.

This chain connects TRBV25-1 to TRBJ1-2; tentatively, D is TRBD1 (6 bases). With 5 bases removed from V and 8 bases from J, the gap between germline ends came to 12 bases. The length of the CDR3 is 12 residues. CDR1 and CDR2 from the germline V gene are MGHDK and SYGVNS. The CDR3 region is CASSRDISGYTF. CDR3 DNA sequence: TGTGCCAGCAGTAGGGACATAAGCGGCTACACCTTC.

This clone came up a few times. The chain couples TRBV4-2 to TRBJ2-7; 7 bases line up with TRBD2. V shed 0 bases and J 7 bases; nucleotides not matched to a gene: 12. The CDR3 totals 16 residues. In germline, CDR1 is LGHNA, CDR2 YNFKEQ. This CDR3 is CASSQDRDGRTREQYF. The CDR3 DNA is TGTGCCAGCAGCCAAGATCGGGACGGGAGGACAAGGGAGCAGTACTTC.

The rearrangement joins TRBV5-1 to TRBJ1-4; the D gene is possibly TRBD1 (5 bases). This CDR3 region has 13 residues. Germline-derived CDR1 and CDR2 are SGHRS and YFSETQ. Trimming stripped 5 bases from V and 0 bases from J, with 5 bases between. CDR3 nucleotides: TGCGCCAGCAGACAGGCAACTAATGAAAAACTGTTTTTT. Translated, it gives CASRQATNEKLFF.

The chain uses TRBV28 and TRBJ2-1, with D possibly matching TRBD1 (6 bases). Germline CDR1 MDHEN, CDR2 SYDVKM. CDR3 length equals 15 residues. V was clipped by 6 bases and J by 6 bases, with 18 bases between them. The chain's CDR3 is CASSPFEQGTNEQFF. The CDR3, as DNA: TGTGCCAGCAGCCCATTTGAACAGGGTACCAATGAGCAGTTCTTC.

This chain uses TRBV4-2 with TRBJ2-7; D is undetermined. CDR3 length: 15 residues. The germline gives CDR1 LGHNA, CDR2 YNFKEQ. The V gene lost 1 base and the J gene lost 5 bases, with 15 bases spanning the gap. The DNA of the CDR3 is TGTGCCAGCAGCCAAGGGCGGTTCGAGTGGCACGAGCAGTACTTC. Its protein is CASSQGRFEWHEQYF.

About this clone itself: Compared with germline, one end of the junction differs, possibly owing to a read error. The chain uses TRBV28 and TRBJ2-7; 15 positions match TRBD2. The CDR3 consists of 17 residues. Per the germline V gene, CDR1 is MDHEN and CDR2 is SYDVKM. The CDR3 loop is CASSLWTSGRVSYEQYF. The CDR3 DNA reads TGTGCCAGCAGTCTATGGACTAGCGGGAGGGTTTCCTACGAGCAGTACTTC.

The chain joins TRBV10-2 to TRBJ2-7; 8 positions match TRBD1. CDR1 is WSHSY, CDR2 SAAADI, per germline. V lost 6 bases, J lost 3 bases, and 10 bases stayed unmatched. The CDR3 has 15 amino acids. CDR3 sequence (DNA): TGCGCCAGCAGAACGTACCGGGACAGGCACTACGAGCAGTACTTC. Translated: CASRTYRDRHYEQYF.

The chain employs TRBV5-8 and TRBJ2-2; the D gene is possibly TRBD2 (6 bases). V lost 1 base to trimming and J lost 5 bases, with 24 bases between them. This CDR3 spans 19 amino acids. Germline V gene lookup returns CDR1 SGHTS and CDR2 YDEGEE. The CDR3 protein is CASSLIRTTRRDETGELFF. CDR3 bases: TGTGCCAGCAGCTTGATCCGTACGACTAGGCGGGACGAAACCGGGGAGCTGTTTTTT.

The CDR3 nucleotides read TGTGCCAGCGCCCGACAGGGGTGGGACACCGGGGAGCTGTTTTTT. Protein: CASARQGWDTGELFF. This sequence joins TRBV2 and TRBJ2-2, with 8 bases that match TRBD1. CDR3 length: 15 residues. Germline V CDR1 and CDR2: SNHLY, FYNNEI. J lost 3 bases, V lost 8 bases, and 8 bases had no gene match.

CDR3 residues: CATDTGSLPGNTIYF. The CDR3 nucleotides read TGTGCCACCGATACAGGTTCCCTTCCTGGAAACACCATATATTTT. The chain couples TRBV6-5 to TRBJ1-3; possible D gene TRBD1, 5 bases. This CDR3 region has 15 residues. The germline gives CDR1 MNHEY, CDR2 SVGAGI. V was pared by 10 bases and J by 2 bases, with 18 bases between.

This chain connects TRBV4-1 to TRBJ2-5; D gene uncertain. The end of the DNA is better explained by TRBJ2-7, so the J call may be wrong. In germline, CDR1 is MGHRA, CDR2 YSYEKL. CDR3 length: 14 residues. The chain's CDR3 is CASSQGHSSYEQYF. The CDR3 DNA follows: TGCGCCAGCAGCCAAGGGCATAGCTCCTACGAGCAGTACTTC.

The chain combines TRBV11-3 with TRBJ2-1, with 7 nucleotides matching TRBD1. Germline values: CDR1 SGHNT, CDR2 YENEEA. The CDR3 is 15 residues long. V shed 4 bases, J shed 6 bases, and the junction held 9 bases outside the gene matches. The CDR3 region has the DNA TGTGCCAGCAGCTCCTACCGGGACAGATCCAATGAGCAGTTCTTC. Protein product: CASSSYRDRSNEQFF. The variable domain in full, with the rest retrieved from reference TRBV11-3 and TRBJ2-1, is EAGVVQSPRYKIIEKKQPVAFWCNPISGHNTLYWYLQNLGQGPELLIRYENEEAVDDSQLPKDRFSAERLKGVDSTLKIQPAELGDSAVYLCASSSYRDRSNEQFFGPGTRLTVL.

The J gene is TRBJ2-5, the V gene TRBV6-5; maybe TRBD1 (6 bases). The V gene lost 2 bases and the J gene lost 0 bases, with 13 bases spanning the gap. The CDR3 extends over 16 amino acids. Germline values: CDR1 MNHEY, CDR2 SVGAGI. This CDR3 is CASSYHRAQYQETQYF. The CDR3 nucleotides read TGTGCCAGCAGTTACCACAGGGCACAGTACCAAGAGACCCAGTACTTC.